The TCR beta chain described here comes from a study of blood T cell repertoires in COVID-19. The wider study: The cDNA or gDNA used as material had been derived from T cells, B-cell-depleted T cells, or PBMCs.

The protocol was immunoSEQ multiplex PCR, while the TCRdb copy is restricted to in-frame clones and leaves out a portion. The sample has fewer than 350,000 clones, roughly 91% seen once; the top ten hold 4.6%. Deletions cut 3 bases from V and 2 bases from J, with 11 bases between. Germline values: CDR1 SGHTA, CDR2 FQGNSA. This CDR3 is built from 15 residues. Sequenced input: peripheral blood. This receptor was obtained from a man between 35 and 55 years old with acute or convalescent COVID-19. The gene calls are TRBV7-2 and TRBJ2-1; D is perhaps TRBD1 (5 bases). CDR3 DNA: TGTGCCAGCAGCTTGTGGGGCTCAGCCTACAATGAGCAGTTCTTC. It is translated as CASSLWGSAYNEQFF.